This TCR beta chain came from a study of human T cells and chemical hapten exposure (dated by TCRdb to the early 2020s). General notes on the study: Libraries were pooled for sequencing, and per-sample TCR yields varied mainly because of small differences in library volumes within the pool. From each blood RNA sample, both TCR alpha and TCR beta chains were sequenced. This study followed changes in the peripheral blood TCR repertoire in vivo during primary and secondary sensitization of alopecia patients to the hapten diphenylcyclopropenone (DPC). Beyond this particular receptor, the publication reports: Repeated subsampling changed both the strength of the expansion versus patch-test correlation and the threshold at which the correlation became significant. No change with DPC sensitization was found in the number of TCRs above 1 in 1000 frequency, and no evidence of global repertoire structure alterations was found.

Library construction relied on RACE. The instrument was a NextSeq 500. Library preparation attached unique molecular identifiers to individual cDNA molecules for quantitative, reproducible TCR counting. The original pipeline was this. The median number of TCRs per sample was some 100,000, ranging from about 20,000 to 750,000. V, J and CDR3 annotation of the TCR reads was carried out using the Decombinator software suite. To make PS versus PT1 abundance plots, every sample was subsampled to the same number of TCRs (28,000). TCRs were defined as expanded if absent before sensitization and observed at least eight times at the 2-week time point. The raw public reads went through TCRdb reprocessing: fastp at Q25, MiXCR clone calling, in-frame beta chains kept. Merged by CDR3 protein, the rows form single entries marked with the most common genes and DNA. The V and J calls come from TCRdb's annotation, not from the publication. This sample is represented by roughly 130,000 distinct CDR3 sequences; roughly 9.5% of them were singletons. About 1.8% of the sample belongs to the ten largest clones.

Per the germline V gene, SGHTA is the CDR1 and FQGNSA is the CDR2. From V the trimming removes 5 bases and from J it removes 5 bases, while the gene matches leave 5 bases of the junction unaccounted for. Its CDR3 holds 14 amino acids, cysteine through phenylalanine. The retained sequence is limited to the CDR3, 42 bases, with the frame set at the first base. This clonotype was seen many times. Its antigen is not yet known. The record has no base qualities; no much larger clone is one base away. What the time point label conveys for this sample: healthy volunteer bleed at 2 weeks. Total RNA was isolated from unfractionated whole blood collected in Tempus Blood RNA tubes. Roughly 5 healthy volunteers served as TCR sequencing controls and were bled at day 0, 2 weeks and 6 weeks.

The chain was built from TRBV7-2 and TRBJ1-4, with 7 bases aligning to TRBD1. The receptor was derived from a male donor in good health. Some clones in this sample may be carry-over from other donors' samples. Sequenced input: whole blood. The nucleotide sequence is given as TGTGCCAGCAGCATACAGGGACAGAATGAAAAACTGTTTTTT. It is translated as CASSIQGQNEKLFF. The full variable domain, with segments outside the CDR3 supplied by the reference TRBV7-2 and TRBJ1-4 proteins, appears as GAGVSQSPSNKVTEKGKDVELRCDPISGHTALYWYRQSLGQGLEFLIYFQGNSAPDKSGLPSDRFSAERTGGSVSTLTIQRTQQEDSAVYLCASSIQGQNEKLFFGSGTQLSVL.